This is a list of T cell receptor beta chains from one sample in a study of T cells in tumors after PD-1 blockade. Sequencing was performed with immunoSEQ multiplex PCR; in TCRdb, only in-frame clones are kept and a portion is missing. The table lists roughly 49,000 clones, 81% of them singletons. The sample consisted of PBMCs, taken before anti-PD-1 treatment. The receptors stem from a human donor with basal cell carcinoma. CDR3s include the opening cysteine and the closing phenylalanine or tryptophan. D genes are given only for firm matches.

d_call cdr3_length v_call cdr3_aa
- 14 TRBV16 CASSQSASNQPQHF
TRBD1 13 TRBV30 CAWSGTGKNTIYF
TRBD1 19 TRBV6-6 CASSPQPTTGGVLGETQYF
TRBD2 15 TRBV14 CASRGLTSADHEQYF
TRBD2 17 TRBV7-2 CASSSAGGNPFSYEQYF
TRBD1 16 TRBV7-9 CASSFMGQGFQETQYF
- 12 TRBV3-1/TRBV3-2 CASSQGQYEQYF
- 16 TRBV5-1 CASSLGADSAPYEQYF
TRBD2 15 TRBV27 CASSIQRGGRVYQFF
- 13 TRBV7-2 CASSSGFSYEQYF
- 18 TRBV10-2 CASSESGGRLRGTDTQYF
- 17 TRBV12-5 CASGFSGVGGLGYGYTF
- 14 TRBV7-8 CASSFDRRNQPQHF
- 11 TRBV7-9 CASSLSYEQYF
TRBD1 12 TRBV7-9 CASSFDREEQYF
- 14 TRBV21-1 CASSSRTGAYEQYF
- 15 TRBV6-1 CASSEEQGSSYEQYF
- 15 TRBV28 CASSDLGTHYNEQFF
TRBD1 14 TRBV7-9 CASSARDRDYEQYF
- 13 TRBV19 CASSPQGGNGYTF
TRBD2 15 TRBV5-1 CASSLDSGGADTQYF
- 16 TRBV7-6 CASSLVWGPTNEKLFF
TRBD2 16 TRBV5-4 CASSLEGGGAKNIQYF
TRBD2 16 TRBV2 CASSGTSGGREETQYF
- 13 TRBV4-1 CASKILGNTEAFF
- 12 TRBV5-5 CASSLEGGTQYF
TRBD1 14 TRBV19 CATGTGVVTDTQYF
TRBD2 16 TRBV3-1/TRBV3-2 CASSQDRGGDYNEQFF
- 13 TRBV30 CAWSEGGTDTQYF
- 14 TRBV10-3 CAISESGRNTEAFF
- 14 TRBV10-3 CATVFDRSTYEQYF
TRBD1 15 TRBV3-1/TRBV3-2 CASSHGTVYNSPLHF
- 17 TRBV3-1/TRBV3-2 CASRYNSPTGSYNEQFF
TRBD1 13 TRBV7-9 CASSTRTGTEAFF
TRBD1 15 TRBV28 CASSFGDRMNTEAFF
- 14 TRBV7-9 CASSRYGMNYEQYF
- 13 TRBV30 CAWSRDSNQPQHF
- 15 TRBV30 CAWSVGRGGGQPQHF
- 13 TRBV10-3 CAISESGIPEAFF
TRBD1 13 TRBV30 CAWGQGRDSPLHF
- 15 TRBV19 CASSDTWQNPYEQYF